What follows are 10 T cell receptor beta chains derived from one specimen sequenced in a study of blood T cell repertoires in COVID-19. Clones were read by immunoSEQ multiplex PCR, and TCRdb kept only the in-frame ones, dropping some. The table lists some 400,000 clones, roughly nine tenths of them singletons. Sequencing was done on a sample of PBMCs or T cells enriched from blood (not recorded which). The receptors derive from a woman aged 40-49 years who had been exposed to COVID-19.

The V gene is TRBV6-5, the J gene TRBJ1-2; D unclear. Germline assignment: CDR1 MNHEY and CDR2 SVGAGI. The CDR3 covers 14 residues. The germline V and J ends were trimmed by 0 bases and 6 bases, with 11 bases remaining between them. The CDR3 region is CASSYSPRTNGYTF. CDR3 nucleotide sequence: TGTGCCAGCAGTTACTCGCCTCGTACAAATGGCTACACCTTC.

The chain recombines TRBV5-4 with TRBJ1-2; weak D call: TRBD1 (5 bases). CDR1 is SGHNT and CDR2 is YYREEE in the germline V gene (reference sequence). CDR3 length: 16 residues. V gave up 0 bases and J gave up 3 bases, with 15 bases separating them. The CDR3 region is CASSLASNLRDYGYTF. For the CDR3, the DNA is TGTGCCAGCAGCTTGGCGTCAAATCTCAGGGACTATGGCTACACCTTC.

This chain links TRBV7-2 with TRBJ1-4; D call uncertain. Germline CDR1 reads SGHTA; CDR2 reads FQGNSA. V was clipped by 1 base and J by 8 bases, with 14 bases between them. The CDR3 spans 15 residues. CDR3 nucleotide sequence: TGTGCCAGCAGCTTAGAACGGGGTCCTATAGAAAAACTGTTTTTT. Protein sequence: CASSLERGPIEKLFF.

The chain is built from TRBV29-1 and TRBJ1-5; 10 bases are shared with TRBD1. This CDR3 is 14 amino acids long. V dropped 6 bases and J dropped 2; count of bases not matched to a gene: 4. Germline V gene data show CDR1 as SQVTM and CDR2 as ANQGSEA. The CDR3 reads CSVLDRGRNQPQHF. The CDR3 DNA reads TGCAGCGTCCTAGACAGGGGGCGCAATCAGCCCCAGCATTTT.

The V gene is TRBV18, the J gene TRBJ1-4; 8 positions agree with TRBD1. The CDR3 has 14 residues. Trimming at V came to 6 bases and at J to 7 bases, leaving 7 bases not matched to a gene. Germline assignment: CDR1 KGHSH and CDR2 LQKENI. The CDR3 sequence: CASSPGTGFEKLFF. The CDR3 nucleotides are TGTGCCAGCTCCCCCGGGACAGGATTTGAAAAACTGTTTTTT.

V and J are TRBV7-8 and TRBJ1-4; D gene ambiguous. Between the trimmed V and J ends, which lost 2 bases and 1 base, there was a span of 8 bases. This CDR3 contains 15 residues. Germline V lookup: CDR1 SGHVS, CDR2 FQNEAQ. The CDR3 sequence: CASSLLRGTNEKLFF. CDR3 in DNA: TGTGCCAGCAGCTTACTGCGGGGAACTAATGAAAAACTGTTTTTT.

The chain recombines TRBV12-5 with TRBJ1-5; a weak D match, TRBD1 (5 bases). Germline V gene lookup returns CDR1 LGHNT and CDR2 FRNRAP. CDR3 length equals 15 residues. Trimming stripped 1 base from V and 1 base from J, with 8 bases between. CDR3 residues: CASGLADRSNQPQHF. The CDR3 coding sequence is TGTGCTAGTGGTTTGGCAGACAGAAGCAATCAGCCCCAGCATTTT.

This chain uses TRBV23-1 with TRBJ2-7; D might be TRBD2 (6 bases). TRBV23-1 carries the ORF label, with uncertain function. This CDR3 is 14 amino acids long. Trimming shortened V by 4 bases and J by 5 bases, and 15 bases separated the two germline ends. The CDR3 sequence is CASSRGEIDDEQYF. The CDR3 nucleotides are TGCGCCAGCAGTCGGGGGGAAATCGACGACGAGCAGTACTTC.

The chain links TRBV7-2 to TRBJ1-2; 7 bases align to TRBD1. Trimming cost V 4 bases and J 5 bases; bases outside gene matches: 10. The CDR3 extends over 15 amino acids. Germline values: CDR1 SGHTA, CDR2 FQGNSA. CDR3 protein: CASSSQRTGRYGYTF. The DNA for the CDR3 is TGTGCCAGCAGCTCGCAACGGACAGGCCGATATGGCTACACCTTC. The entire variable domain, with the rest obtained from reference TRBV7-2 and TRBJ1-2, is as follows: GAGVSQSPSNKVTEKGKDVELRCDPISGHTALYWYRQSLGQGLEFLIYFQGNSAPDKSGLPSDRFSAERTGGSVSTLTIQRTQQEDSAVYLCASSSQRTGRYGYTFGSGTRLTVV.

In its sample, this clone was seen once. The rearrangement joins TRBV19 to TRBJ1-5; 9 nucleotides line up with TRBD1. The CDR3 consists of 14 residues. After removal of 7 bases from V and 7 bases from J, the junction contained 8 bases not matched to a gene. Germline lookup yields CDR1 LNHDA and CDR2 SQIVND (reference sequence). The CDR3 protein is CASTRGQGTQPQHF. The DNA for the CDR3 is TGTGCCAGTACCAGAGGACAGGGGACGCAGCCCCAGCATTTT. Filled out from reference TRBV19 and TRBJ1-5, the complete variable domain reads DGGITQSPKYLFRKEGQNVTLSCEQNLNHDAMYWYRQDPGQGLRLIYYSQIVNDFQKGDIAEGYSVSREKKESFPLTVTSAQKNPTAFYLCASTRGQGTQPQHFGDGTRLSIL.